This T cell receptor (beta chain) was observed in a study of shared clonotypes between healthy human individuals (dated by TCRdb to 2018 to 2020). Looking at the study overall: A couple of women and a few men aged 18 to 49 years were included in the cohort. For each donor, CD4 naive and CD4 memory were each given three plates, CD8 naive was given two plates, and CD8 memory was given one plate. Blood TCR repertoires of five healthy adults were deeply sequenced to estimate repertoire size and the extent of clonotype sharing between individuals. Different laboratories and diverse techniques were used to prepare libraries and sequence TCR repertoires, to increase sequencing depth and limit assay-specific biases. Each donor's leukapheresis produced roughly between roughly 0.85 and 9 billion PBMCs. Paper-wide results and their limitations: When a handful of donors were compared, the shared fraction of clonotypes was 5% to 6.5% for naive CD4, less than 4% for naive CD8, about 2.4% for memory CD4, and roughly 0.43% for memory CD8. Compared with non-shared clonotypes, the clonotypes found in all four sorted-subset donors had higher generation probabilities. Sampling was restricted to blood, and TCR repertoires in tissue are likely to differ from TCR repertoires in blood. Because the study included a small number of donors, the genetic and exposure-history diversity represented was limited. Even with the large sequencing depth, rarefaction of the sorted-subset datasets indicated that sequencing was incomplete. Based on pairwise subsampling, the degree of clonotype sharing among donors was expected to be affected by sequencing depth. Naive subsets generally had larger estimated clonotype richness than memory subsets did.

CD8 naive samples were CD45RO-negative cells positively selected for CCR7, giving a CD45RA+CCR7+ population that excluded TemRA cells. Healthy HIV-negative adults with no recently reported acute infections or vaccinations were included as donors. Only Caucasian adults living in Nashville, Tennessee, USA were represented among the donors. Blood was collected by leukapheresis, and PBMCs were isolated by Ficoll-Histopaque density gradient centrifugation and then cryopreserved in liquid nitrogen vapor phase. Purity and quantity of every magnetically sorted T cell population were checked by analytical flow cytometry. From each sorted fraction, genomic DNA was isolated and quantified by UV absorbance on a Nanodrop 2000c. Using the deep immunoSEQ assay, multiplex PCR amplified TCR CDR3 regions from genomic DNA. Genomic DNA extracted from each cell subset was distributed evenly over all wells of several immunoSEQ 96-well plates, and each plate served as one replicate. For sorted subsets, each replicate PCR was loaded with 150 to 250 ng genomic DNA, equivalent to approximately 27,000 T cell genomes. Purified libraries were quantified with a Qubit 3.0 fluorometer, sized on a Bioanalyzer 2100, and re-quantified with the KAPA Library Quantification kit. Every immunoSEQ 96-well plate was sequenced on a dedicated single-read 150-cycle Illumina NextSeq 550 flow cell. Regarding the original processing steps: Because only junctional sequences without quality scores were contained in the immunoSEQ output, filtering matching that applied to full-length reads could not be performed. To assign V/J genes and CDR3, sequences were annotated against IMGT germline references using PyIR, a Python wrapper for IgBLAST v1.9. Any read was removed if the V/J assignment was weak (E-value above 1e-6), the CDR3 was missing, or the read contained stop codons, out-of-frame junctions, or ambiguous translated residues. A V3J clonotype was defined by an identical inferred V gene, J gene, and CDR3 amino acid sequence. Percentage overlap between repertoires was computed as shared unique clonotypes divided by the size of the smaller repertoire. RTK rarefaction, the Chao1 estimator, and Recon v2.1 estimates of unobserved clonotypes were used to assess repertoire richness. Generation probabilities were computed with OLGA for all TCRbeta clonotypes obtained by the gDNA method from four donors. Imported from immuneACCESS, the table was reduced by TCRdb to in-frame sequences with V and J called. These copies leave out some clones; in studies compared against another copy, an unresolved V gene accounts for under half, and the cause of the remainder is not known. V and J calls and clone size come straight from that table; D and trimming were deduced from the DNA. A total of around 1.9 million clones appear in this sample, just over 90% of them only once. The ten largest account for more than 1.5% of the sample.

This clone showed up just once. Its target antigen remains unknown. No base-level quality is on record; no much larger clone is a single base apart. CDR1 WSHSY and CDR2 SAAADI were looked up in the germline V gene. The junction carries 10 bases between V and J, which are trimmed by 8 bases and 6 bases respectively. The CDR3 runs 11 residues from the cysteine to the phenylalanine. The retained sequence is limited to the CDR3, 33 bases, with the frame set at the first base. Recombination linked TRBV10-2 to TRBJ1-2; D gene: possibly TRBD1, on 5 matching bases. This sequence originates from a man aged 18 to 30 in good health. Some clones in this sample may be carry-over from other donors' samples. Material for sequencing was naive CD8+ T cells from PBMCs. The cell subset or site label for this specimen denotes: CD45RA+CCR7+. This receptor carries the CDR3 CASEAGHGYTF. The DNA sequence is given as TGCGCCAGCGAGGCAGGGCATGGCTACACCTTC.